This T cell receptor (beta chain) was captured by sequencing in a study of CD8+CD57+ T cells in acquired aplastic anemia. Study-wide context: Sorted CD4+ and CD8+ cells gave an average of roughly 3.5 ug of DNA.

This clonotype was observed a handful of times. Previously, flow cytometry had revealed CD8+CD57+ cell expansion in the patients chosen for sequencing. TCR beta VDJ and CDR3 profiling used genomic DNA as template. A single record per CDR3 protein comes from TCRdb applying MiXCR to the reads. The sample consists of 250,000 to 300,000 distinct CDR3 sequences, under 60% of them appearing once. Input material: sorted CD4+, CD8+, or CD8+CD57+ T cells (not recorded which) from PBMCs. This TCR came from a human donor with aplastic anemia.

DNA of the CDR3: TGTGCCAGCAGCTTAGCGCAGGGGGCGGGACAGCCCCAGCATTTT. It translates to CASSLAQGAGQPQHF. The V gene is TRBV7-6, the J gene TRBJ1-5; 8 nucleotides match TRBD1. The junction had 5 bases not matched to a gene; V was cut back by 0 bases and J by 7 bases. The CDR3 contains 15 residues. Germline-derived CDR1 and CDR2 are SGHVS and FNYEAQ.